This TCR beta chain is drawn from a study of blood T cell repertoires in COVID-19. At the level of the study: Samples of COVID-19 (acute and convalescent) were obtained from the United States, Italy and Spain. The cDNA or gDNA used as material had been derived from T cells, B-cell-depleted T cells, or PBMCs.

Enrollment of patients from Seattle took place during active infection, with longitudinal follow-up. Per the study methods: Reference gene primer amplification in the assay estimated nucleated cell counts. TCRdb's table, derived via immunoSEQ multiplex PCR, lists solely in-frame clones and lacks some. That table gives V, J and clone size, and the DNA gave D and trimming. Of approximately 150,000 clones listed, about 85% were seen once; the top ten hold 6.5% to 9%. Germline assignment: CDR1 SQVTM and CDR2 ANQGSEA. CDR3 length: 14 residues. Trimming shortened V by 7 bases and J by 5 bases, and 20 bases separated the two germline ends.

Sequencing used peripheral blood. The chain uses TRBV29-1 and TRBJ2-5; D possibly uses TRBD1 or TRBD2 (5 bases each). This receptor was identified in an elderly woman with COVID-19, enrolled during active disease. CDR3 bases: TGCAGCGGGGGGATTCCCCGCCGAGGGGAGACCCAGTACTTC. It codes for CSGGIPRRGETQYF.